These T cell receptor beta chains were read from a single sample in a study of CXCR4 blockade with PD-1 therapy in pancreatic cancer. Some clones are missing from TCRdb's copy, which holds only in-frame ones; the method was immunoSEQ multiplex PCR. Seen here are 1,700 or so clones, about 42% observed once, and the top ten hold about an eighth. Sequencing was carried out using tumor tissue. The receptors stem from a human donor with pancreatic ductal adenocarcinoma. Both conserved end residues are part of each CDR3. The D gene is left open where the match is weak. Part of the rows lack a size; the others show once, few, many or a class for expanded clones.

v_gene	abundance	d_gene	j_gene	CDR3nt	CDR3aa
TRBV11-3	medium-sized	-	TRBJ2-3	TGTGCCAGCAGCTCCGGAGGGGGGAACACAGATACGCAGTATTTT	CASSSGGGNTDTQYF
TRBV6-8	-	TRBD1	TRBJ1-6	TGTGCCAGCAACCGCGACAGGGTTACCAATAATTCACCCCTCCACTTT	CASNRDRVTNNSPLHF
TRBV18	few	TRBD1	TRBJ2-7	TGTGCCAGCTCACCACCGGGACAGGGAGGGGGCGAGCAGTACTTC	CASSPPGQGGGEQYF
TRBV9	medium-sized	-	TRBJ2-7	TGTGCCAGCAGCGTAGACGGGGGCCACCATGGCGAGCAGTACTTC	CASSVDGGHHGEQYF
TRBV25-1	-	TRBD2	TRBJ2-3	TGTGCCAGCAGTGACCCCGGACTAGGATTGGATACGCAGTATTTT	CASSDPGLGLDTQYF
TRBV18	-	TRBD1	TRBJ1-4	TGTGCCAGCTCACCTGGACAGGGGACGGGAGAAAAACTGTTTTTT	CASSPGQGTGEKLFF
TRBV9	-	-	TRBJ2-1	TGTGCCAGCAGCGTAGACGGGCAGAGCTCCTACAATGAGCAGTTCTTC	CASSVDGQSSYNEQFF
TRBV7-6	few	TRBD1	TRBJ1-5	TGTGCCAGCAGCTTGGAGGGGGCACGGCAGCCCCAGCATTTT	CASSLEGARQPQHF
TRBV4-1	medium-sized	-	TRBJ1-2	TGCGCCAGCAGCCCTGCAACGCACTACAACTATGGCTACACCTTC	CASSPATHYNYGYTF
TRBV11-3	few	-	TRBJ1-5	TGTGCCAGCAGCCAAGTCATTGTCAGGGACATCCATCAGCCCCAGCATTTT	CASSQVIVRDIHQPQHF
TRBV19	-	-	TRBJ2-1	TGTGCCAGTAGTCGTGCTTTGGTCACCTACAATGAGCAGTTCTTC	CASSRALVTYNEQFF
TRBV9	few	TRBD2	TRBJ2-1	TGTGCCAGCAACCTCCTAACTAGCGATGAGCAGTTCTTC	CASNLLTSDEQFF
TRBV29-1	-	-	TRBJ1-1	TGCAGCGTTGGGGGCGGACAGTACACTGAAGCTTTCTTT	CSVGGGQYTEAFF
TRBV9	-	TRBD2	TRBJ2-3	TGTGCCAGCAGCGTAGTCACGGGAGGGCCGACAGATACGCAGTATTTT	CASSVVTGGPTDTQYF
TRBV6-4	few	-	TRBJ2-7	TGTGCCAGCAGTCGGACACTATCCACCTACGAGCAGTACTTC	CASSRTLSTYEQYF
TRBV6-8	-	TRBD1	TRBJ1-4	TGTGCCAGCAGTCCCGGGACAGGGGTTTCTAATGAAAAACTGTTTTTT	CASSPGTGVSNEKLFF
TRBV14	-	-	TRBJ2-7	TGTGCCAGCAGCCCCGTGCAGGGGACTTACTACGAGCAGTACTTC	CASSPVQGTYYEQYF
TRBV9	few	TRBD1	TRBJ1-1	TGTGCACTAAGACCGGGACAGGGGGCGAACACTGAAGCTTTCTTT	CALRPGQGANTEAFF
TRBV18	few	TRBD2	TRBJ2-7	TGTGCCAGCTCCGTTACTAGCGGGACCTACGAGCAGTACTTC	CASSVTSGTYEQYF
TRBV23-1	few	-	TRBJ2-2	TGCGCCAGTACCCCGGGATGGATGAACACCGGGGAGCTGTTTTTT	CASTPGWMNTGELFF
TRBV4-1	large	TRBD2	TRBJ2-7	TGCGCCAGCAGCCAAGGGCGGGGGGCCGTGGACGAGCAGTACTTC	CASSQGRGAVDEQYF
TRBV6-8	-	TRBD2	TRBJ2-1	TGTGCCAGCAGTCGACTAGCGGGAGACTACAATGAGCAGTTCTTC	CASSRLAGDYNEQFF
TRBV6-7	few	TRBD2	TRBJ2-1	TGTGCCATCAGCGGGACGTACAATGAGCAGTTCTTC	CAISGTYNEQFF
TRBV19	few	-	TRBJ1-4	TGTGCCAGTAGTCCCGGGACACTTTCAAATGAAAAACTGTTTTTT	CASSPGTLSNEKLFF
TRBV11-3	medium-sized	-	TRBJ2-7	TGTGCCAGCAGCTTAGGCCCCGAAGGGTCCGAGCAGTACTTC	CASSLGPEGSEQYF
TRBV11-3	few	TRBD1	TRBJ2-1	TGTGCCAGCAGCTTAAGGACAGGGGACAATGAGCAGTTCTTC	CASSLRTGDNEQFF
TRBV19	-	-	TRBJ2-1	TGTGCCAGTAACGGGGACTCAGCACAGTTCTTC	CASNGDSAQFF
TRBV12-5	few	TRBD2	TRBJ2-1	TGTGCCAGCACCCCGTGGGGGGAGGGTTACAATGAGCAGTTCTTC	CASTPWGEGYNEQFF
TRBV6-7	-	-	TRBJ2-1	TGTGCCAGCAGTTCACCTGGTCTACAGGTAACGTACGTCTTC	CASSSPGLQVTYVF
TRBV19	-	-	TRBJ1-1	TGTGCCACCAGTGTCCCAGGTGAGGGGGGGACTGAAGCTTTCTTT	CATSVPGEGGTEAFF
TRBV28	-	-	TRBJ1-1	TGTGCCAGCATACGGCAGATGAACACTGAAGCTTTCTTT	CASIRQMNTEAFF
TRBV7-5	few	-	TRBJ2-3	TGTGCCAGCAGCTTGCTCAGTCGCGGGGGGGCCCCAGATACGCAGTATTTT	CASSLLSRGGAPDTQYF